Below, 21 T cell receptor beta chains from the same sample are listed, as sequenced in a study of Graves' ophthalmopathy and Graves' hyperthyroidism. RNA transcripts served as template for amplifying TCR beta CDR3 sequences. Amplification began with first-round RT-PCR using HTBI primers, then second-round multiplex PCR was performed. TCRdb passed the multiplex PCR reads through MiXCR, listing each CDR3 protein once. The table shows roughly 1.1 million distinct CDR3 sequences, with less than 45% occurring only once. Sequenced sample: peripheral blood or thyroid tissue (not recorded which). The receptor source for this set is an adult man with Graves' hyperthyroidism.

This clonotype was observed many times. The V call is TRBV7-2, the J call TRBJ2-5; D is unresolved. CDR3 length: 16 amino acids. Trimming removed 3 bases at V and 4 bases at J, with 18 bases between. CDR1 and CDR2 (germline): SGHTA, FQGNSA. CDR3 DNA sequence: TGTGCCAGCAGCTTGCCCCGGGCCCTACTCGGAGAGACCCAGTACTTC. Its protein product is CASSLPRALLGETQYF.

This clonotype has ten or more counts. The chain combines TRBV9 with TRBJ1-6; D uncertain. V was clipped by 1 base and J by 8 bases, with 10 bases between them. The CDR3 loop spans 14 amino acids. CDR1 is SGDLS, CDR2 YYNGEE, per germline. CDR3 sequence: CASSVTDVHSPLHF. For the CDR3, the DNA is TGTGCCAGCAGCGTAACCGATGTCCATTCACCCCTCCACTTT.

This CDR3 is CAISDKGDSNTGELFF. Written as DNA, the CDR3 is TGTGCCATCAGTGATAAAGGGGACAGCAACACCGGGGAGCTGTTTTTT. The chain employs TRBV10-3 and TRBJ2-2; 7 bases fit TRBD1. Looked up from germline, CDR1 is ENHRY and CDR2 is SYGVKD. Germline trimming cut 3 bases from V and 2 bases from J; bases unmatched to any gene: 6. The CDR3 runs to 16 residues.

This clonotype came up a few times. The rearrangement uses TRBV6-5 and TRBJ2-7; 7 bases match TRBD1. There are 12 residues in the CDR3. CDR1 is MNHEY, CDR2 SVGAGI, per germline. Unmatched junction bases numbered 11, after V lost 5 bases and J lost 13 bases. CDR3 sequence reads: CASSIPGQREYF. In nucleotides, the CDR3 is TGTGCCAGCAGTATCCCGGGACAGAGGGAATACTTC.

In this sample, this clonotype turned up many times. This chain joins TRBV5-6 and TRBJ2-7; 9 bases fit TRBD1. This CDR3 spans 15 amino acids. Germline V CDR1 and CDR2: SGHDT, YYEEEE. V dropped 4 bases and J dropped 5; count of bases not matched to a gene: 10. The CDR3 coding sequence is TGTGCCAGCAGCGGTACCGGGACAGGGCGCGACGAGCAGTACTTC. Its translation is CASSGTGTGRDEQYF. Supplemented by reference TRBV5-6 and TRBJ2-7, the full variable domain reads DAGVTQSPTHLIKTRGQQVTLRCSPKSGHDTVSWYQQALGQGPQFIFQYYEEEERQRGNFPDRFSGHQFPNYSSELNVNALLLGDSALYLCASSGTGTGRDEQYFGPGTRLTVT.

This chain uses TRBV7-2 with TRBJ2-5, with TRBD2 as a possible D gene (5 bases). Trimming left V 5 bases short and J 5 bases short, with 15 bases between. The germline V gene has CDR1 SGHTA and CDR2 FQGNSA. This CDR3 comprises 14 residues. The CDR3 reads CASSDWNGDETQYF. CDR3 in DNA: TGTGCCAGCAGCGACTGGAACGGGGATGAGACCCAGTACTTC.

The chain carries TRBV6-6 and TRBJ1-2; tentatively, D is TRBD1 (5 bases). Germline V lookup: CDR1 MNHNY, CDR2 SVGAGI (reference sequence). Trimming left V 6 bases short and J 2 bases short, with 13 bases between. This CDR3 region has 14 residues. This CDR3 reads CASRHGTGNYGYTF. The CDR3 DNA is TGTGCCAGCAGGCACGGGACGGGCAACTATGGCTACACCTTC.

A word on this clonotype: Without the conserved terminal phenylalanine or tryptophan, this CDR3 likely stems from a read error. The DNA is left out, because the CDR3 cannot be placed on it with certainty; the CDR3 is given as TCRdb lists it. The CDR3 here is CASSLDLT. The chain couples TRBV25-1 to TRBJ2-2. Germline CDR1 is MGHDK and CDR2 is SYGVNS. Both ends counted, the CDR3 spans 8 residues.

This clonotype has ten or more counts. The rearrangement joins TRBV7-8 to TRBJ2-5; TRBD2 matches at 10 bases. The trim removed 6 bases at V and 5 bases at J, leaving 9 bases unmatched. CDR1 is SGHVS and CDR2 is FQNEAQ in the germline V gene. The CDR3 is 15 amino acids. The CDR3 reads CASRASGGEWETQYF. The CDR3 DNA is TGTGCCAGCAGAGCGAGCGGGGGGGAATGGGAGACCCAGTACTTC.

The chain combines TRBV25-1 with TRBJ2-7, with D tentatively TRBD1 (5 bases). Germline assignment: CDR1 MGHDK and CDR2 SYGVNS. This CDR3 has 14 residues. Deletions cut 6 bases from V and 5 bases from J, with 17 bases between. The CDR3 sequence: CASSLGHGSDEQYF. The CDR3 DNA follows: TGTGCCAGCAGCTTGGGGCACGGTTCCGACGAGCAGTACTTC.

This clonotype has just a few counts. A junction boundary mismatches the germline segment, possibly from a read error. This chain connects TRBV10-3 to TRBJ1-6; possibly TRBD1 for D (5 bases). Looked up from germline, CDR1 is ENHRY and CDR2 is SYGVKD. CDR3 length: 15 residues. CDR3 residues: CASSLGRKVNSPLHF. In DNA, the CDR3 is TGTGCCAGCAGTCTGGGACGGAAAGTGAATTCACCCCTCCACTTT.

CDR3 nucleotide sequence: TGTGCCAGTCCCCCGAACGGCGGGCGGACCTACGAGCAGTACTTC. This gives the protein CASPPNGGRTYEQYF. The chain joins TRBV19 to TRBJ2-7; D may be TRBD2 (5 bases). Trimming removed 8 bases from V and 2 bases from J, with 19 bases in between. The CDR3 contains 15 residues. CDR1 LNHDA and CDR2 SQIVND come from the germline V gene (reference sequence).

The rearrangement uses TRBV29-1 and TRBJ1-3; a possible D gene is TRBD1 (6 bases). The germline CDR1 and CDR2 sequences are SQVTM and ANQGSEA. V shed 6 bases and J shed 3 bases, with 12 bases lying between them. The CDR3 runs 13 residues. The CDR3 bases are TGCAGCGTAGGGGGGCAGGATGGAAACACCATATATTTT. Its protein is CSVGGQDGNTIYF.

Only a few counts were recorded for this clonotype. The chain has TRBV12-3 or TRBV12-4 and TRBJ2-7, with 11 positions matching TRBD1. With 1 base clipped from V and 3 bases from J, the junction kept 5 bases outside the gene matches. The CDR3 consists of 16 residues. CDR3: CASSLGGDRGFYEQYF. The CDR3 DNA is TGTGCCAGCAGTTTAGGGGGGGACAGGGGGTTCTACGAGCAGTACTTC.

This clonotype was seen more than once but under ten times. This chain links TRBV5-5 with TRBJ2-7; 11 bases align to TRBD1. The CDR3 extends over 15 amino acids. J gave up 4 bases and V 4 bases, and 7 bases lay outside the gene matches. The germline CDR1 and CDR2 sequences are SGHKS and YYEKEE (reference sequence). This CDR3 reads CASSPRTGGLYEQYF. The CDR3 DNA follows: TGTGCCAGCAGCCCCAGGACAGGGGGCTTATACGAGCAGTACTTC.

This clonotype appeared many times. This sequence joins TRBV19 and TRBJ2-5, with no clear D. This CDR3 contains 14 residues. Per germline, CDR1 LNHDA and CDR2 SQIVND (reference sequence). Trimming shortened V by 5 bases and J by 7 bases, and 17 bases separated the two germline ends. CDR3: CASSFAWADGTQYF. The CDR3 coding sequence is TGTGCCAGTAGTTTCGCTTGGGCGGACGGGACCCAGTACTTC. Supplemented by reference TRBV19 and TRBJ2-5, the full variable domain reads DGGITQSPKYLFRKEGQNVTLSCEQNLNHDAMYWYRQDPGQGLRLIYYSQIVNDFQKGDIAEGYSVSREKKESFPLTVTSAQKNPTAFYLCASSFAWADGTQYFGPGTRLLVL.

This clonotype was detected ten times or more. At one boundary the junction diverges from the germline segment, which might be a read error. The chain couples TRBV5-5 to TRBJ2-6, with a tentative D call TRBD2 (6 bases). The V gene's germline CDR1 is SGHKS and CDR2 YYEKEE (reference sequence). CDR3 length equals 15 residues. CDR3 sequence: CASSLWGAGANVLTF. CDR3 nucleotides: TGCGCCAGCAGCTTGTGGGGGGCTGGGGCCAACGTCCTGACTTTC.

The chain recombines TRBV7-6 with TRBJ2-5; D unclear. V lost 1 base and J 5 bases, leaving 20 bases between the germline ends. CDR1 and CDR2 from the germline V gene are SGHVS and FNYEAQ. The CDR3 has 17 amino acids. CDR3 DNA: TGTGCCAGCAGCTTAGGATCGCGGATGGCCACCGGGGAGACCCAGTACTTC. It encodes CASSLGSRMATGETQYF. Variable domain in full (rest from reference TRBV7-6 and TRBJ2-5): GAGVSQSPRYKVTKRGQDVALRCDPISGHVSLYWYRQALGQGPEFLTYFNYEAQQDKSGLPNDRFSAERPEGSISTLTIQRTEQRDSAMYRCASSLGSRMATGETQYFGPGTRLLVL.

The CDR3 DNA is TGTGCCATCAGTGATTACCGCGGGAGCTCCTACGAGCAGTACTTC. It translates to CAISDYRGSSYEQYF. V gene TRBV10-3 combines with J gene TRBJ2-7, with 7 positions matching TRBD2. Germline V lookup: CDR1 ENHRY, CDR2 SYGVKD. The CDR3 contains 15 residues. The trim removed 3 bases at V and 0 bases at J, leaving 5 bases unmatched.

The CDR3 loop reads CASSVDVGGGGPQHF. The CDR3 DNA sequence: TGTGCCAGCAGCGTAGATGTTGGCGGGGGAGGGCCCCAGCATTTT. The chain carries TRBV9 and TRBJ1-5; D might be TRBD1 (5 bases). CDR1 and CDR2 (germline): SGDLS, YYNGEE. Trimming cost V 0 bases and J 9 bases, with 16 bases left between them. CDR3 length: 15 amino acids.

The chain employs TRBV9 and TRBJ1-2; D not certain. The CDR3 consists of 14 residues. CDR1 SGDLS and CDR2 YYNGEE come from the germline V gene. V was shortened by 4 bases and J by 3 bases, with 13 bases between the two germline ends. The CDR3 coding sequence is TGTGCCAGCAGCCCTCTATGGTCTCACTATGGCTACACCTTC. This translates into CASSPLWSHYGYTF.